This T cell receptor beta chain appears in the sequencing data of a study of T cell responses to AZD1222 COVID-19 vaccine. Overall study results and limits: Clonal diversity was possibly underestimated, and white British individuals and females predominated among donors. Spike-specific TCR breadth and depth went up after people got two AZD1222 doses. Of the AZD1222 recipients, only six or seven were seropositive at baseline. In the spike-specific TCR repertoire, nearly half reportedly target unmutated variant regions.

Assay: immunoSEQ multiplex PCR; the TCRdb copy retains only in-frame clones and omits some. Seen here are approximately 110,000 clones, approximately 85% observed once, and the top ten hold 4.4%. Germline V CDR1 and CDR2: MDHEN, SYDVKM. This CDR3 is 18 amino acids long. Deletions cut 6 bases from V and 0 bases from J, with 20 bases between. This clone was detected only a few times. Its cognate antigen is unknown. Source: peripheral blood, taken 28 days after the second AZD1222 dose. This TCR was recovered from an adult who received the AZD1222 COVID-19 vaccine. V gene TRBV28 combines with J gene TRBJ2-2; unclear D gene. As DNA, the CDR3 is TGTGCCAGCAGCCCGAGTGTCGGGCCGATCGCGAACACCGGGGAGCTGTTTTTT. Translated: CASSPSVGPIANTGELFF.